The 28 T cell receptor beta chains below were found in one sample sequenced in a study of shared T cell receptors in the human thymus. This table comes from immunoSEQ multiplex PCR, and its TCRdb copy is limited to in-frame clones, with some not included. The sample lists more than 550,000 clones; around 85% were seen once. The same data also contributed to another study, on human thymus T cells.

Source material: thymocytes. The receptor source for this set is a girl under three years old with a congenital heart defect.

The chain has TRBV4-1 and TRBJ2-5; a weak D match, TRBD1 (6 bases). There are 14 residues in the CDR3. CDR1 and CDR2 (germline): MGHRA, YSYEKL. The ends were cut back, 6 bases at V and 2 bases at J, with 13 bases in the middle. This chain's CDR3 is CASSTGIGQETQYF. The CDR3 nucleotides read TGCGCCAGCAGTACAGGGATAGGGCAAGAGACCCAGTACTTC.

The genes are TRBV5-6 and TRBJ2-7, with D maybe TRBD2 (5 bases). The CDR3 runs 14 residues. The germline gives CDR1 SGHDT, CDR2 YYEEEE. V was cut by 3 bases and J by 0 bases, with 10 bases left in between. In DNA, the CDR3 is TGTGCCAGCAGCTATCCGGGGATCTCCTACGAGCAGTACTTC. This encodes CASSYPGISYEQYF.

The rearrangement uses TRBV28 and TRBJ1-2; maybe TRBD1 (5 bases). The CDR3 sequence is 17 residues long. Germline V gene sequence: CDR1 MDHEN, CDR2 SYDVKM. V lost 3 bases and J lost 0, with 17 bases in between. The CDR3 loop reads CASSFRTGLWANYGYTF. Here the CDR3 DNA reads TGTGCCAGCAGTTTCCGTACGGGACTATGGGCTAACTATGGCTACACCTTC.

The chain couples TRBV5-4 to TRBJ1-1; D is undetermined. This CDR3 comprises 15 residues. Germline lookup yields CDR1 SGHNT and CDR2 YYREEE (reference sequence). Trimming took off 4 bases at V and 5 bases at J, with 18 bases between the two ends. The CDR3 sequence: CASSLVGPGGTEAFF. The DNA of the CDR3 is TGTGCCAGCAGCCTCGTGGGCCCCGGAGGGACTGAAGCTTTCTTT.

This clone was counted once. The rearrangement uses TRBV19 and TRBJ2-1; TRBD2 aligns across 9 bases. CDR1 LNHDA and CDR2 SQIVND come from the germline V gene (reference sequence). The CDR3 length is 15 residues. V trimming: 3 bases; J trimming: 4 bases; junction bases outside the gene matches: 4. CDR3 amino acids: CASSMGLAGYNEQFF. CDR3 coding DNA: TGTGCCAGTAGTATGGGGCTAGCGGGGTACAATGAGCAGTTCTTC.

The rearrangement uses TRBV5-1 and TRBJ2-2; D is possibly TRBD1 (5 bases). The CDR3 extends over 14 amino acids. V gave up 1 base and J gave up 5 bases, with 9 bases separating them. Germline V gene sequence: CDR1 SGHRS, CDR2 YFSETQ. CDR3 in DNA: TGCGCCAGCAGCTTGTATAGGGGTACCGGGGAGCTGTTTTTT. Residues: CASSLYRGTGELFF.

The chain links TRBV7-9 to TRBJ1-2; unclear D gene. CDR1 and CDR2 (germline): SEHNR, FQNEAQ (reference sequence). V was trimmed by 5 bases and J by 4 bases, leaving 23 bases between them. This CDR3 contains 17 residues. The CDR3 DNA sequence: TGTGCCAGCAGCGGGCGACCCCACAGAAACTTTCTCTATGGCTACACCTTC. It codes for CASSGRPHRNFLYGYTF.

V gene TRBV28 combines with J gene TRBJ2-7; D may be TRBD2 (7 bases). Trimming stripped 5 bases from V and 1 base from J, with 12 bases between. This CDR3 has 14 amino acids. Per germline, CDR1 MDHEN and CDR2 SYDVKM. The CDR3 nucleotides are TGTGCCAGCAGTAAAGGGGGGGTATCCTACGAGCAGTACTTC. Protein: CASSKGGVSYEQYF.

This rearrangement joins TRBV5-6 to TRBJ2-7; TRBD1 might be the D (6 bases). The CDR3 extends over 18 amino acids. Germline V gene data show CDR1 as SGHDT and CDR2 as YYEEEE. Deletions cut 4 bases from V and 3 bases from J, with 26 bases between. The CDR3 region is CASSEYNPGHSTSYEQYF. In nucleotides, the CDR3 is TGTGCCAGCAGCGAATATAATCCGGGACACTCTACTAGCTACGAGCAGTACTTC. The variable domain in full, completed from reference TRBV5-6 and TRBJ2-7, reads DAGVTQSPTHLIKTRGQQVTLRCSPKSGHDTVSWYQQALGQGPQFIFQYYEEEERQRGNFPDRFSGHQFPNYSSELNVNALLLGDSALYLCASSEYNPGHSTSYEQYFGPGTRLTVT.

CDR3 amino acids: CASSRLELPGQQGNSPLHF. CDR3 sequence (DNA): TGTGCCAGCAGTCGACTGGAACTCCCGGGACAACAGGGGAATTCACCCCTCCACTTT. The chain has TRBV27 and TRBJ1-6; 7 bases align to TRBD1. CDR3 length equals 19 residues. The germline V gene encodes CDR1 MNHEY and CDR2 SMNVEV (reference sequence). The V and J ends lost 5 bases and 7 bases, in that order; junction bases with no gene match: 20.

V gene TRBV10-3 combines with J gene TRBJ1-5; tentative D call: TRBD1 (6 bases). The V end lost 3 bases, the J end lost 0 bases, and 12 bases lay between the germline ends. The CDR3 extends over 16 amino acids. CDR1 ENHRY and CDR2 SYGVKD come from the germline V gene. DNA for the CDR3: TGTGCCATCAGTGATCATGGGGACATTAGCAATCAGCCCCAGCATTTT. Translating gives CAISDHGDISNQPQHF.

V and J are TRBV6-1 and TRBJ1-5; 7 nucleotides match TRBD1. J gave up 4 bases and V 7 bases, and 7 bases lay outside the gene matches. Germline values: CDR1 MNHNS, CDR2 SASEGT. The CDR3 spans 14 residues. CDR3 sequence (DNA): TGTGCCAGCACCCGACAGGGAGAAAATCAGCCCCAGCATTTT. Its translation is CASTRQGENQPQHF.

This clone was observed a single time. The rearrangement links TRBV27 to TRBJ1-5, with 10 bases fitting TRBD1. Germline CDR1 is MNHEY and CDR2 is SMNVEV (reference sequence). The CDR3 is 14 amino acids. Trimming took 6 bases from V and 7 from J; bases not matched to a gene: 6. The CDR3 region is CASSETGGGQPQHF. The CDR3 DNA sequence: TGTGCCAGCAGCGAGACAGGGGGCGGCCAGCCCCAGCATTTT.

The rearrangement uses TRBV4-3 and TRBJ1-1; TRBD1 aligns across 10 bases. Germline V lookup: CDR1 LGHNA, CDR2 YSLEER. Germline trimming cut 0 bases from V and 4 bases from J; bases unmatched to any gene: 14. The length of the CDR3 is 19 residues. The CDR3 bases are TGCGCCAGCAGCCAAGATTTGATCGGAAAAGGGACAGGGGTCACTGAAGCTTTCTTT. Translating it yields CASSQDLIGKGTGVTEAFF.

The chain combines TRBV5-1 with TRBJ2-5; tentatively, D is TRBD1 (6 bases). The CDR3 runs 17 residues. Looked up from germline, CDR1 is SGHRS and CDR2 is YFSETQ. The ends were cut back, 5 bases at V and 2 bases at J, with 22 bases in the middle. The CDR3 nucleotides are TGCGCCAGCAGTTATGTATCTAAGGACAGAACACAAGAGACCCAGTACTTC. Protein product: CASSYVSKDRTQETQYF. Filled out from reference TRBV5-1 and TRBJ2-5, the complete variable domain reads KAGVTQTPRYLIKTRGQQVTLSCSPISGHRSVSWYQQTPGQGLQFLFEYFSETQRNKGNFPGRFSGRQFSNSRSEMNVSTLELGDSALYLCASSYVSKDRTQETQYFGPGTRLLVL.

Concerning this clone: At one of its ends the junction is not consistent with the germline gene, which may arise from a read error. The rearrangement uses TRBV2 and TRBJ1-1; no reliable D call. Germline V gives CDR1 SNHLY, CDR2 FYNNEI. This CDR3 spans 12 amino acids. CDR3 in DNA: TGTGCCGGCAGGCTAGGTCGCACTGAAGCTTTCTTT. Translation: CAGRLGRTEAFF.

This clone was detected only once. V is TRBV7-2 and J is TRBJ2-6; 7 bases agree with TRBD2. Germline loops: CDR1 SGHTA, CDR2 FQGNSA. The length of the CDR3 is 16 residues. V was pared by 5 bases and J by 1 base, with 5 bases of the junction left unmatched. The CDR3 protein is CASSGGVLSGANVLTF. The CDR3 region has the DNA TGTGCCAGCAGCGGGGGGGTTTTGTCTGGGGCCAACGTCCTGACTTTC.

The rearrangement uses TRBV18 and TRBJ1-1; the match to TRBD1 covers 10 bases. The J segment lost 1 base and the V segment lost 3 bases, leaving 2 bases of the junction unmatched. The CDR3 has 15 amino acids. Germline CDR1 reads KGHSH; CDR2 reads LQKENI. The CDR3 loop reads CASSPRDRGNTEAFF. CDR3 nucleotides: TGTGCCAGCTCACCCAGGGACAGGGGGAACACTGAAGCTTTCTTT. The full variable domain, its missing parts supplied by reference TRBV18 and TRBJ1-1, is NAGVMQNPRHLVRRRGQEARLRCSPMKGHSHVYWYRQLPEEGLKFMVYLQKENIIDESGMPKERFSAEFPKEGPSILRIQQVVRGDSAAYFCASSPRDRGNTEAFFGQGTRLTVV.

CDR3 sequence (DNA): TGTGCCAGCCTTGGGACAGAACTCTACGAGCAGTACTTC. Protein: CASLGTELYEQYF. The chain joins TRBV28 to TRBJ2-7; TRBD1 matches 7 bases. V lost 8 bases to trimming and J lost 3 bases; unmatched junction nucleotides: 7. From germline, CDR1 is MDHEN and CDR2 SYDVKM. The CDR3 has 13 residues.

The chain is built from TRBV5-1 and TRBJ1-3; D is unresolved. V shed 4 bases and J shed 0 bases, with 14 bases lying between them. Germline V gene sequence: CDR1 SGHRS, CDR2 YFSETQ. There are 16 residues in the CDR3. CDR3 sequence (DNA): TGCGCCAGCAGCCTCTCCCCAATCGGCTCTGGAAACACCATATATTTT. This encodes CASSLSPIGSGNTIYF.

The rearrangement joins TRBV18 to TRBJ1-1, with D possibly being TRBD1 (6 bases). This CDR3 region has 19 residues. Germline-derived CDR1 and CDR2 are KGHSH and LQKENI. The V end was cut by 1 base, the J end by 9 bases, with 30 bases between. The CDR3 reads CASSPRQGRRPDSAIKAFF. In nucleotides, the CDR3 is TGTGCCAGCTCACCACGGCAGGGGCGAAGACCCGATAGCGCCATAAAAGCTTTCTTT.

The J gene is TRBJ1-1, the V gene TRBV5-1, with TRBD1 matching over 11 bases. Germline assignment: CDR1 SGHRS and CDR2 YFSETQ. The CDR3 is made up of 18 amino acids. V trimming: 4 bases; J trimming: 0 bases; junction bases outside the gene matches: 11. The CDR3 sequence is CASSTGQGALLMNTEAFF. The CDR3 coding sequence is TGCGCCAGCAGCACCGGACAGGGGGCGCTCCTAATGAACACTGAAGCTTTCTTT.

This rearrangement joins TRBV7-8 to TRBJ1-2, with D possibly being TRBD1 (6 bases). Trimming removed 1 base at V and 0 bases at J, with 12 bases between. The CDR3 is made up of 16 amino acids. The V gene's germline CDR1 is SGHVS and CDR2 FQNEAQ. The CDR3 DNA sequence: TGTGCCAGCAGCTTAGGAAGGGGGATCGCTAACTATGGCTACACCTTC. As protein: CASSLGRGIANYGYTF.

The chain has TRBV4-3 and TRBJ2-3, with TRBD2 identical over 15 bases. V shed 7 bases and J 6 bases; nucleotides not matched to a gene: 8. Germline V lookup: CDR1 LGHNA, CDR2 YSLEER. The CDR3 runs 16 residues. The CDR3 DNA sequence: TGCGCCAGCAAGATCGGGACTAGCGGGGGGCCCGATACGCAGTATTTT. This sequence encodes CASKIGTSGGPDTQYF.

This sequence joins TRBV5-1 and TRBJ1-2, with 7 bases lining up with TRBD1. Germline CDR1 is SGHRS and CDR2 is YFSETQ. The CDR3 is 15 amino acids. After removal of 7 bases from V and 2 bases from J, the junction contained 11 bases not matched to a gene. As DNA, the CDR3 is TGCGCCAGCTCTCCGCCGGGACAGTGGAACTATGGCTACACCTTC. Its translation is CASSPPGQWNYGYTF.

The chain links TRBV6-1 to TRBJ2-7, with 7 bases matching TRBD2. Looked up from germline, CDR1 is MNHNS and CDR2 is SASEGT. This CDR3 comprises 17 residues. Unmatched junction bases numbered 12, after V lost 2 bases and J lost 2 bases. CDR3 sequence: CASSEREGETDTYEQYF. DNA of the CDR3: TGTGCCAGCAGTGAAAGGGAGGGTGAGACAGATACCTACGAGCAGTACTTC.

The gene calls are TRBV5-1 and TRBJ2-7; D possibly corresponds to TRBD1 (6 bases). CDR1 is SGHRS, CDR2 YFSETQ, per germline. The CDR3 extends over 14 amino acids. The V end lost 5 bases, the J end lost 3 bases, and 15 bases lay between the germline ends. The CDR3 DNA reads as TGCGCCAGCAGTTACATCCGGGACAACTACGAGCAGTACTTC. Translated, it gives CASSYIRDNYEQYF.

This chain uses TRBV4-1 with TRBJ1-2, with 7 bases lining up with TRBD1. The CDR3 is 15 amino acids. Looked up from germline, CDR1 is MGHRA and CDR2 is YSYEKL. Trimming removed 4 bases from V and 7 bases from J; junction bases left unmatched: 12. CDR3 bases: TGCGCCAGCAGCCTTCTACCTCAGGGGGGAGGTGGCTACACCTTC. As protein: CASSLLPQGGGGYTF.